This TCR beta chain was recovered during a study of T cell responses to AZD1222 COVID-19 vaccine. Study-wide results and caveats: Variant regions that are unmutated are reportedly the target of nearly half of spike-specific TCRs. Spike-specific TCRs gained breadth and depth after people received two AZD1222 doses. Among vaccine-associated CD4 TCRs, coverage spanned spike, with dominance at 160-218 and 743-854.

As concerns this clone: Its antigen remains unidentified.

The assay was immunoSEQ multiplex PCR, and TCRdb's table has in-frame clones only and misses some. Of about 120,000 clones in the sample, 88% are singletons; the top ten hold about 1.6%. CDR3 length: 14 residues. Trimming pared 2 bases from V and 2 bases from J, leaving 7 bases between. Germline assignment: CDR1 MGHDK and CDR2 SYGVNS. This chain uses TRBV25-1 with TRBJ1-5; weak D call: TRBD1 (6 bases). Sequenced material: peripheral blood, taken on day 0 of AZD1222 vaccination. This receptor was taken from an adult in good health. CDR3 in DNA: TGTGCCAGCAGTGAACAGGGGCGCAATCAGCCCCAGCATTTT. Translation: CASSEQGRNQPQHF.